This T cell receptor beta chain comes out of a study of CD8 T cells in ankylosing spondylitis. Broader study findings: Matched synovial fluid from ankylosing spondylitis patients was reported to be enriched for disease-linked clones. One TCR beta motif, made up of fewer than 10 highly homologous variants, appeared characteristic of ankylosing spondylitis blood.

Germline V gives CDR1 WSHSY, CDR2 SAAADI. CDR3 length: 12 amino acids. V lost 4 bases and J lost 2, with 4 bases in between. In TCRdb, the 5' RACE reads were re-called with MiXCR into one record per CDR3 protein. This sample yields 100,000 to 150,000 distinct CDR3 sequences, of which approximately 17% are seen a single time; 25% to 40% belongs to the top ten. This clonotype was counted only a few times. Its antigen is undetermined. Sample: blood, either unsorted or a sorted T cell fraction (not recorded which). The source of this sequence is a male donor with ankylosing spondylitis. The V call is TRBV10-2, the J call TRBJ2-3; no definite D call. The CDR3 DNA reads as TGCGCCAGCAGTGCGACCACAGATACGCAGTATTTT. Its protein is CASSATTDTQYF.